This TCR beta chain was sequenced during a study of blood T cell repertoires in COVID-19. Method: immunoSEQ multiplex PCR; TCRdb's copy keeps in-frame clones and lacks some. Here the sample spans about 210,000 clones, about 86% being singletons. This clonotype originated in a woman between 50 and 59 years old with acute COVID-19. Sequencing was carried out using PBMCs or T cells enriched from blood (not recorded which).

The chain's CDR3 is CASRSKQGYSNQPQHF. The CDR3 DNA follows: TGTGCAAGTCGCTCGAAACAGGGTTATAGCAATCAGCCCCAGCATTTT. The chain recombines TRBV12-2 with TRBJ1-5; the table assigns TRBD1, which was not confirmed against the DNA. TRBV12-2 is tagged as a pseudogene. This CDR3 is 16 amino acids long.